Below are 24 T cell receptor beta chains sequenced from a single sample in a study of T cell repertoires in cytomegalovirus infection. Each CDR3 protein is one row after TCRdb ran MiXCR on the reads. The repertoire holds about 400,000 distinct CDR3 sequences, 18% seen once, with around 10% in the top ten. Material: PBMCs. Receptors originate from a human donor in good health (CMV status not recorded). Some clones in this sample may be carry-over from other donors' samples.

This clonotype was recorded many times. The chain is built from TRBV11-3 and TRBJ2-5; 7 positions match TRBD1. The ends lost 0 bases at V and 4 bases at J; junction bases unmatched: 8. The germline V gene encodes CDR1 SGHNT and CDR2 YENEEA. This CDR3 has 16 amino acids. CDR3 loop: CASSLDPDRELETQYF. The CDR3 DNA sequence: TGTGCCAGCAGCTTAGACCCCGACAGGGAGTTAGAGACCCAGTACTTC. The whole variable domain, remainder taken from reference TRBV11-3 and TRBJ2-5, is EAGVVQSPRYKIIEKKQPVAFWCNPISGHNTLYWYLQNLGQGPELLIRYENEEAVDDSQLPKDRFSAERLKGVDSTLKIQPAELGDSAVYLCASSLDPDRELETQYFGPGTRLLVL.

This clonotype has a handful of counts. V usage is TRBV7-6 and J usage is TRBJ2-6; 8 bases fit TRBD1. The CDR3 consists of 19 residues. The J segment lost 0 bases and the V segment lost 5 bases, leaving 12 bases of the junction unmatched. Germline loops: CDR1 SGHVS, CDR2 FNYEAQ. The chain's CDR3 is CASSPLGTGLFSGANVLTF. The CDR3 coding sequence is TGTGCCAGCAGCCCCCTGGGGACAGGTTTGTTCTCTGGGGCCAACGTCCTGACTTTC.

V and J are TRBV7-9 and TRBJ2-1, with D hard to call. CDR3 length: 13 residues. The germline gives CDR1 SEHNR, CDR2 FQNEAQ (reference sequence). The germline V and J ends were trimmed by 1 base and 10 bases, with 11 bases remaining between them. The CDR3 coding sequence is TGTGCCAGCAGCTTAGGACCCCTACTAGAGCAGTTCTTC. Its translation: CASSLGPLLEQFF.

As concerns this clonotype: Here the CDR3 omits its conserved ending phenylalanine or tryptophan, so a read error is the likely source. This CDR3 is CSVLGAGGETQYS. In nucleotides, the CDR3 is TGCAGCGTCCTAGGGGCTGGCGGCGAGACCCAGTACTCC. The chain joins TRBV29-1 to TRBJ2-5; D possibly corresponds to TRBD1 (5 bases). CDR1 and CDR2 (germline): SQVTM, ANQGSEA. This CDR3 has 13 residues. V was pared by 6 bases and J by 5 bases, with 16 bases between.

This clonotype was found a few times. CDR3 amino acids: CASSSPWRDPSYNEQFF. The CDR3, as DNA: TGTGCCAGCAGCTCTCCATGGAGGGACCCCTCCTACAATGAGCAGTTCTTC. V gene TRBV11-2 combines with J gene TRBJ2-1, with a tentative D call TRBD2 (6 bases). CDR1 is SGHAT and CDR2 is FQNNGV in the germline V gene. This CDR3 comprises 17 residues. Trimming left V 4 bases short and J 0 bases short, with 16 bases between.

V gene TRBV2 combines with J gene TRBJ2-5, with D hard to call. V shed 1 base and J shed 5 bases, with 11 bases lying between them. CDR1 SNHLY and CDR2 FYNNEI come from the germline V gene. This CDR3 has 14 residues. In nucleotides, the CDR3 is TGTGCCAGCAGTGAAGTTCGCAGTGAGGAGACCCAGTACTTC. It encodes CASSEVRSEETQYF.

This clonotype occurred many times. V gene TRBV7-6 combines with J gene TRBJ2-5; 7 bases are shared with TRBD1. The CDR3 has 13 amino acids. CDR1 and CDR2 from the germline V gene are SGHVS and FNYEAQ. The V gene end was trimmed by 6 bases and the J gene end by 3 bases; junction bases not matched to a gene: 4. CDR3 region: CASSRGTEETQYF. The CDR3 coding sequence is TGTGCCAGCAGTCGAGGGACAGAAGAGACCCAGTACTTC.

This chain uses TRBV3-1 with TRBJ2-1, with D perhaps assigned TRBD1 or TRBD2 (5 bases each). The CDR3 runs 14 residues. V dropped 4 bases and J dropped 2 bases, with 9 bases sitting between them. CDR1 is LGHDT, CDR2 YNNKEL, per germline (reference sequence). The CDR3 coding sequence is TGTGCCAGCAGCCGGGACGGAACCTACAATGAGCAGTTCTTC. Amino acids: CASSRDGTYNEQFF.

This chain links TRBV18 with TRBJ1-1, with 7 bases identical to TRBD1. V dropped 3 bases and J dropped 1; count of bases not matched to a gene: 8. The CDR3 loop spans 16 amino acids. The V gene's germline CDR1 is KGHSH and CDR2 LQKENI. The CDR3 protein is CASSPRNGQANTEAFF. As DNA, the CDR3 is TGTGCCAGCTCACCGAGGAACGGACAGGCGAACACTGAAGCTTTCTTT.

This sequence joins TRBV7-6 and TRBJ1-6; no clear D. Germline values: CDR1 SGHVS, CDR2 FNYEAQ. V was cut by 0 bases and J by 3 bases, with 6 bases left in between. This CDR3 region has 15 residues. DNA of the CDR3: TGTGCCAGCAGCTTAGCGGCGGGCTATAATTCACCCCTCCACTTT. Encoded protein: CASSLAAGYNSPLHF.

This clonotype has just a few counts. This chain uses TRBV10-3 with TRBJ2-6; D might be TRBD1 (6 bases). The CDR3 is made up of 19 amino acids. V was pared by 3 bases and J by 0 bases, with 18 bases between. In germline, CDR1 is ENHRY, CDR2 SYGVKD. The DNA of the CDR3 is TGTGCCATCAGTGAACCTCCGGGACAACAAATCTCTGGGGCCAACGTCCTGACTTTC. This gives the protein CAISEPPGQQISGANVLTF.

The chain employs TRBV6-2 or TRBV6-3 and TRBJ2-1; unclear D gene. This CDR3 is 11 amino acids long. The V end was cut by 10 bases, the J end by 8 bases, with 12 bases between. CDR1 is MNHEY and CDR2 is SVGEGT in the germline V gene. CDR3 DNA: TGTGCCACTGCAACGGGCCATGAGCAGTTCTTC. Its protein product is CATATGHEQFF.

Concerning this clonotype itself: A read error may be the cause here, since a much bigger clone is one base away. V usage is TRBV5-6 and J usage is TRBJ2-5; D gene uncertain. V lost 4 bases and J lost 1, with 8 bases in between. CDR3 length: 13 residues. Germline lookup yields CDR1 SGHDT and CDR2 YYEEEE. The CDR3 protein is CASSPGRQETQYF. CDR3 bases: TGTGCCAGCAGCCCCGGCCGCCAAGAGACCCAGTACTTC.

In this sample, this clonotype turned up a few times. The V and J genes are TRBV29-1 and TRBJ2-5; 10 nucleotides align to TRBD2. The V gene's germline CDR1 is SQVTM and CDR2 ANQGSEA. There are 15 residues in the CDR3. With 5 bases clipped from V and 5 bases from J, the junction kept 11 bases outside the gene matches. CDR3 bases: TGCAGCGTTCCGGCTAGCGGGAGTACGGCGGAGACCCAGTACTTC. Translation gives CSVPASGSTAETQYF.

This clonotype was recorded a few times. The V gene is TRBV11-2, the J gene TRBJ1-3; D gene ambiguous. The V and J ends lost 2 bases and 2 bases respectively, with 7 bases between them. Germline V lookup: CDR1 SGHAT, CDR2 FQNNGV. The CDR3 extends over 14 amino acids. CDR3 nucleotides: TGTGCCAGCAGCTTAAAGGACCCTGGAAACACCATATATTTT. Protein: CASSLKDPGNTIYF.

The V gene is TRBV28, the J gene TRBJ1-1; D might be TRBD1 (5 bases). V was cut by 10 bases and J by 2 bases, with 14 bases left in between. The CDR3 spans 13 residues. Germline CDR1 MDHEN, CDR2 SYDVKM. The chain's CDR3 is CATKPRDNTEAFF. CDR3 DNA sequence: TGTGCCACCAAGCCCCGGGACAACACTGAAGCTTTCTTT.

This chain joins TRBV28 and TRBJ2-7, with D perhaps matching TRBD1 (6 bases). CDR3 length equals 12 residues. V lost 4 bases to trimming and J lost 9 bases, with 13 bases between them. Germline V gene sequence: CDR1 MDHEN, CDR2 SYDVKM. The CDR3 coding sequence is TGTGCCAGCAGTTCTATCAGGGGATGGCAGTACTTC. Amino acid sequence: CASSSIRGWQYF.

The rearrangement uses TRBV28 and TRBJ2-7; D is unclear. Trimming removed 7 bases at V and 5 bases at J, with 24 bases between. The CDR3 contains 16 residues. Per the germline V gene, CDR1 is MDHEN and CDR2 is SYDVKM. The CDR3 here is CASTSGVKVDMDEQYF. The DNA of the CDR3 is TGTGCCAGCACGTCCGGAGTGAAGGTAGATATGGACGAGCAGTACTTC.

This clonotype was observed many times. This chain links TRBV7-9 with TRBJ2-7; D call uncertain. CDR3 length equals 13 residues. With 1 base removed from V and 6 bases from J, the gap between germline ends came to 10 bases. The germline gives CDR1 SEHNR, CDR2 FQNEAQ (reference sequence). In nucleotides, the CDR3 is TGTGCCAGCAGCTTAGACTCCCCTGGCGAGCAGTACTTC. Its translation: CASSLDSPGEQYF.

The sample holds a few counts of this clonotype. The CDR3: CASRFSTSNGYTF. The DNA for the CDR3 is TGTGCCAGCAGGTTCAGCACTTCGAATGGCTACACCTTC. The rearrangement joins TRBV6-1 to TRBJ1-2; D not certain. In germline, CDR1 is MNHNS, CDR2 SASEGT. CDR3 length: 13 amino acids. V was clipped by 6 bases and J by 6 bases, with 14 bases between them.

This clonotype was detected many times. This chain joins TRBV27 and TRBJ1-1; possibly TRBD1 for D (5 bases). This CDR3 is built from 15 residues. V lost 7 bases and J lost 1, with 16 bases in between. Germline-derived CDR1 and CDR2 are MNHEY and SMNVEV (reference sequence). The CDR3 sequence is CASTMQGGGNTEAFF. CDR3 coding DNA: TGTGCCAGCACTATGCAGGGCGGCGGGAACACTGAAGCTTTCTTT.

The gene calls are TRBV5-4 and TRBJ1-1; 11 bases match TRBD1. V trimming: 4 bases; J trimming: 3 bases; junction bases outside the gene matches: 11. The CDR3 sequence is 17 residues long. The germline V gene encodes CDR1 SGHNT and CDR2 YYREEE (reference sequence). In nucleotides, the CDR3 is TGTGCCAGCAGCCCCGGACAGGGGGCGATGGGGTACACTGAAGCTTTCTTT. Residues: CASSPGQGAMGYTEAFF.

This clonotype has a handful of counts. This rearrangement joins TRBV15 to TRBJ2-3; perhaps TRBD2 as D (6 bases). This CDR3 spans 14 amino acids. Trimming shortened V by 9 bases and J by 0 bases, and 13 bases separated the two germline ends. Germline V gene lookup returns CDR1 LNHNV and CDR2 YYDKDF (reference sequence). The CDR3 here is CATGAGFSTDTQYF. CDR3 sequence (DNA): TGTGCCACGGGAGCGGGTTTCAGCACAGATACGCAGTATTTT.

This rearrangement joins TRBV7-2 to TRBJ2-3; 12 positions agree with TRBD2. J gave up 0 bases and V 5 bases, and 15 bases lay outside the gene matches. This CDR3 spans 20 amino acids. Germline V CDR1 and CDR2: SGHTA, FQGNSA. The CDR3 DNA reads as TGTGCCAGCAGCCCAGGACTAGCGGGAACCCTCAGATATAGCACAGATACGCAGTATTTT. Translating it yields CASSPGLAGTLRYSTDTQYF. Complete variable domain (other parts from reference TRBV7-2 and TRBJ2-3): GAGVSQSPSNKVTEKGKDVELRCDPISGHTALYWYRQSLGQGLEFLIYFQGNSAPDKSGLPSDRFSAERTGGSVSTLTIQRTQQEDSAVYLCASSPGLAGTLRYSTDTQYFGPGTRLTVL.